This entry describes one TCR beta chain. Its matching antigen is unknown. This sample was included in a study of cytomegalovirus exposure and HLA in healthy donors. The study's findings and limits: Most TCR beta V segments were productive about 90% or about 30% of the time in an earlier analysis. The study listed roughly 160 cytomegalovirus-associated TCR beta chains.

Trimming pared 0 bases from V and 2 bases from J, leaving 8 bases between. CDR1 is SGHNT and CDR2 is YYREEE in the germline V gene (reference sequence). The CDR3 has 14 amino acids. The PCR employed 60 Vbeta primers together with 13 Jbeta primers. Here immunoSEQ multiplex PCR was the method, and the copy in TCRdb shows in-frame clones only, minus some. The sample gives fewer than 300,000 clones, just over 85% of which show up once; roughly 4% is in the top ten. The rearrangement links TRBV5-4 to TRBJ1-1, with a tentative D call TRBD1 (5 bases). The sequence came from a middle-aged man in good health and CMV-seropositive. Sequencing input: PBMCs. The CDR3 region is CASSLGGSNTEAFF. The CDR3, as DNA: TGTGCCAGCAGCTTGGGGGGCAGCAACACTGAAGCTTTCTTT.